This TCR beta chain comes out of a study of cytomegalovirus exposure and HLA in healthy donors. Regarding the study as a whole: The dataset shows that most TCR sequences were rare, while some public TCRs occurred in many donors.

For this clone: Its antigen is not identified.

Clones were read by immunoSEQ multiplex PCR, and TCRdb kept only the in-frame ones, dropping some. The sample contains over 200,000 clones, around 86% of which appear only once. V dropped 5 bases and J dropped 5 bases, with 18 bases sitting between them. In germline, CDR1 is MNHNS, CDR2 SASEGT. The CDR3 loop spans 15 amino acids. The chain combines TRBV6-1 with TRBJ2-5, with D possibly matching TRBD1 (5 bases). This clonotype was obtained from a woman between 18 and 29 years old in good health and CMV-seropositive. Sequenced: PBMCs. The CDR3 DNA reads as TGTGCCAGCAGTAGTCGGCAGGGCCTCATGGAGACCCAGTACTTC. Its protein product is CASSSRQGLMETQYF.